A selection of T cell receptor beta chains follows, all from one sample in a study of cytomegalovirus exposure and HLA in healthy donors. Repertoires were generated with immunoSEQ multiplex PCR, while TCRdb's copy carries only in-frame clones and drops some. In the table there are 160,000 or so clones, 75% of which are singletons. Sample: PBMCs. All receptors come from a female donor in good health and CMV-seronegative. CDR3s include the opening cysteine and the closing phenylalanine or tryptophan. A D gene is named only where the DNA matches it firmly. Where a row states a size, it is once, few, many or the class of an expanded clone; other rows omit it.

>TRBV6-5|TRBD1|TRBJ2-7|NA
TGTGCCAGCAGTTCCAGCCCGGGACAGGGGGCCGGCGAGCAGTACTTC
CASSSSPGQGAGEQYF
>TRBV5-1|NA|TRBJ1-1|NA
TGCGCCAGCAGCTTTTTTGCGGGGGAGACCACTGAAGCTTTCTTT
CASSFFAGETTEAFF
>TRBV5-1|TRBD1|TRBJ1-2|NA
TGCGCCAGCAGTCAGGGACAGGGGGGCTACACCTTC
CASSQGQGGYTF
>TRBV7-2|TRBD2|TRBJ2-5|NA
TGTGCCAGCAGCTTTCTAGCGGGGGGGATAGAGACCCAGTACTTC
CASSFLAGGIETQYF
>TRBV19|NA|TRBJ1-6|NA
TGTGCCAGTAGTATACAAAGGGGAAGCTCACCCCTCCACTTT
CASSIQRGSSPLHF
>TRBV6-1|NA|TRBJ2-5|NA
TGTGCCAGCAGGGACAAATCCCTGCAAGAGACCCAGTACTTC
CASRDKSLQETQYF
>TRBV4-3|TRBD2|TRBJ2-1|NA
TGCGCCAGCAGCCAAGATAGTTCGTCTAGCGGGAATGAGCAGTTCTTC
CASSQDSSSSGNEQFF
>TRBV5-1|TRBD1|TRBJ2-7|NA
TGCGCCAGCAGGCTCGGACAGGGGATTTACGAGCAGTACTTC
CASRLGQGIYEQYF
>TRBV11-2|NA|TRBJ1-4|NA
TGTGCCAGCAGCTTAGTTCCCCGTCCGGGTGGAAAACTGTTTTTT
CASSLVPRPGGKLFF
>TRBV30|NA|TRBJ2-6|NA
TGTGCCTGGAGTGGGCATGCTGGGGCCAACGTCCTGACTTTC
CAWSGHAGANVLTF
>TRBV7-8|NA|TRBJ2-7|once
TGTGCCAGCACCCAGCCGGGTTTGTACGAGCAGTACTTC
CASTQPGLYEQYF
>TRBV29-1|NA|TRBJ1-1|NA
TGCAGCGTTGGAGTAGATGAAGCTTTCTTT
CSVGVDEAFF
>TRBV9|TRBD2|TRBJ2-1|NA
TGTGCCAGCAGCGTAGCTAGGGGACTAGCGGGAGAGCCTGAGCAGTTCTTC
CASSVARGLAGEPEQFF
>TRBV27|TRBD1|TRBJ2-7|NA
TGTGCCAGCAGTCCGCTCTCAGGGGGAAGCCCCTACGAGCAGTACTTC
CASSPLSGGSPYEQYF
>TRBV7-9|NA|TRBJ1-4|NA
TGTGCCAGCAGCGGGGAGACATCGGGTTGGGAAAAACTGTTTTTT
CASSGETSGWEKLFF
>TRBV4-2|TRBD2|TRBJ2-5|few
TGTGCCAGCAGCCAAGAGGGTCGGGCGGGGGGGCCGGAGACCCAGTACTTC
CASSQEGRAGGPETQYF
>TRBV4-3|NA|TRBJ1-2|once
TGCGCCAGCAGCCAAGAGATGGGTGTGATGGGGGCCCGAAGAGACTATGGCTACACCTTC
CASSQEMGVMGARRDYGYTF
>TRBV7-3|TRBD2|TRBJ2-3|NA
TGTGCCAGCAGCTTAATGGCGGGGGGCCCGATTAGCACAGATACGCAGTATTTT
CASSLMAGGPISTDTQYF
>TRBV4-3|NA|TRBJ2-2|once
TGCGCCAGCAGCCAAGAATGGGAGGCCGGGGAGCTGTTTTTT
CASSQEWEAGELFF
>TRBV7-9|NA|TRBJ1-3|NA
TGTGCCAGCAGCAATACAGGTCCTGGAAACACCATATATTTT
CASSNTGPGNTIYF
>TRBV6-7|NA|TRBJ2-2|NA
TGTGCCGTCAGGGGGGCGAACACCGGGGAGCTGTTTTTT
CAVRGANTGELFF
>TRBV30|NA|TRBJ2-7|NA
TGTGCCTGGAGTTGGGGAGGCGAGCAGTACTTC
CAWSWGGEQYF
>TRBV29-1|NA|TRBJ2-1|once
TGCAGCTCGGGGGACAGCTCCTACAATGAGCAGTTCTTC
CSSGDSSYNEQFF
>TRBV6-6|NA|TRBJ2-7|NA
TGTGCCAGCAGTTACCCTGCTAGTGAGGGCTACGAGCAGTACTTC
CASSYPASEGYEQYF
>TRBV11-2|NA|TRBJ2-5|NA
TGTGCCAGCAGCTTAGTCGGGGTCCAAGAGACCCAGTACTTC
CASSLVGVQETQYF
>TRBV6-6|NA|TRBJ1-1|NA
TGTGCCGGAACCATGGGGGGGATGAACACTGAAGCTTTCTTT
CAGTMGGMNTEAFF
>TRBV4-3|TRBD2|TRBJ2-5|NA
TGCGCCAGCAGCCAAGAGACTAGCGGGGGGGCCCGAGAGACCCAGTACTTC
CASSQETSGGARETQYF
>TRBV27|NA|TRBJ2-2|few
TGTGCCAGCAGACTCCTCACCGGGGAGCTGTTTTTT
CASRLLTGELFF
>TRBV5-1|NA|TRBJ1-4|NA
TGCGCCAGCAGCGGAACCCCCCGGGCCAGAGGGGAAAAACTGTTTTTT
CASSGTPRARGEKLFF
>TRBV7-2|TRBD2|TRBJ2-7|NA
TGTGCCAGCAGCTTAGGTGGCGGGAGAAACGAGCAGTACTTC
CASSLGGGRNEQYF
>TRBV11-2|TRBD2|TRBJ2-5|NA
TGTGCCAGCAGGACGTTAGCGGGAGGGCCCTGGGAGACCCAGTACTTC
CASRTLAGGPWETQYF
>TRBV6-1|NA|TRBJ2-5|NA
TGTGCCAGCAGTGAGGGGTCGGAGGAGGAGACCCAGTACTTC
CASSEGSEEETQYF
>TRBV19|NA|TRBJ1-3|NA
TGTGCCAGTAGTCGGGGCTCTGGAAACACCATATATTTT
CASSRGSGNTIYF
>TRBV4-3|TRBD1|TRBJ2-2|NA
TGCGCCAGCAGCCAAATGACAGGGCACCGGGAGCTGTTTTTT
CASSQMTGHRELFF
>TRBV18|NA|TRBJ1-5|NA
TGTGCCAGCTCACCACCGGAGCAGCCCCAGCATTTT
CASSPPEQPQHF
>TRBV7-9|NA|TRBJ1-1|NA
TGTGCCAGCAGCTCCCAAACAGGGAACACTGAAGCTTTCTTT
CASSSQTGNTEAFF